Following are 21 T cell receptor beta chains from one sample sequenced in a study of regulatory T cells in long-lasting Graves disease. Building the TCR beta libraries relied on iRepertoire HTBI primers, and CDR3 regions underwent Arm-PCR. One entry per CDR3 protein results from TCRdb running MiXCR on the multiplex PCR reads. The sample lists 400,000 to 500,000 distinct CDR3 sequences, approximately 15% seen once, with over 15% in the top ten. Time point meaning: newly diagnosed GD, antithyroid drugs for less than 3 months. Extracted PBMC RNA gave rise to the TCR library. These data were also filed under a second study, of T cells in Graves' hyperthyroidism and ophthalmopathy.

Sequences were derived from peripheral blood mononuclear cells (PBMCs), sampled at new diagnosis, from a patient treated with antithyroid drugs. Receptors were obtained from a woman in her 30s with Graves disease.

The chain has TRBV6-5 and TRBJ2-7; 9 positions match TRBD1. V lost 1 base, J lost 5 bases, and 3 bases stayed unmatched. CDR1 is MNHEY and CDR2 is SVGAGI in the germline V gene. There are 14 residues in the CDR3. The CDR3 sequence: CASSYWDREDEQYF. CDR3 DNA sequence: TGTGCCAGCAGTTACTGGGACAGGGAGGACGAGCAGTACTTC.

This clonotype has a count of ten or more. The J gene is TRBJ2-3, the V gene TRBV3-1; 16 bases fit TRBD2. The germline V gene encodes CDR1 LGHDT and CDR2 YNNKEL (reference sequence). Germline trimming cut 5 bases from V and 2 bases from J; bases unmatched to any gene: 4. The CDR3 is made up of 17 amino acids. The CDR3 region is CASSFGTSGRVTDTQYF. In DNA, the CDR3 is TGTGCCAGCAGCTTCGGGACTAGCGGGAGGGTCACAGATACGCAGTATTTT.

This clonotype was seen only a few times. The chain joins TRBV14 to TRBJ1-4, with 7 bases identical to TRBD1. Germline trimming cut 4 bases from V and 6 bases from J; bases unmatched to any gene: 2. The CDR3 contains 13 residues. Germline CDR1 SGHDN, CDR2 FVKESK. CDR3 protein: CASSLTGDEKLFF. CDR3 coding DNA: TGTGCCAGCAGCCTCACAGGGGATGAAAAACTGTTTTTT.

This clonotype appeared many times. The chain employs TRBV28 and TRBJ2-1, with D perhaps matching TRBD1 (6 bases). The V gene's germline CDR1 is MDHEN and CDR2 SYDVKM. The CDR3 consists of 13 residues. The V gene lost 4 bases and the J gene lost 8 bases, with 12 bases spanning the gap. The CDR3: CASSSGALHEQFF. The DNA of the CDR3 is TGTGCCAGCAGTTCAGGGGCGCTTCATGAGCAGTTCTTC.

This chain connects TRBV15 to TRBJ2-5; D remains unclear. The germline gives CDR1 LNHNV, CDR2 YYDKDF (reference sequence). Trimming took off 0 bases at V and 5 bases at J, with 13 bases between the two ends. The length of the CDR3 is 15 residues. The CDR3 region is CATSRDPGLGETQYF. In nucleotides, the CDR3 is TGTGCCACCAGCAGAGATCCGGGTCTCGGGGAGACCCAGTACTTC. Drawing the rest from reference TRBV15 and TRBJ2-5, the complete variable domain is DAMVIQNPRYQVTQFGKPVTLSCSQTLNHNVMYWYQQKSSQAPKLLFHYYDKDFNNEADTPDNFQSRRPNTSFCFLDIRSPGLGDTAMYLCATSRDPGLGETQYFGPGTRLLVL.

In its sample, this clonotype was seen many times. V usage is TRBV24-1 and J usage is TRBJ2-1, with D possibly being TRBD1 or TRBD2 (6 bases each). This CDR3 has 16 amino acids. Germline CDR1 is KGHDR and CDR2 is SFDVKD. V was cut by 2 bases and J by 5 bases, with 15 bases left in between. CDR3 residues: CATSDSGEQGHNEQFF. CDR3 sequence (DNA): TGTGCCACCAGTGATTCGGGGGAACAGGGCCACAATGAGCAGTTCTTC.

This clonotype was observed many times. The chain uses TRBV20-1 and TRBJ2-7; 10 bases align to TRBD2. The CDR3 is 14 residues long. Germline V gene sequence: CDR1 DFQATT, CDR2 SNEGSKA (reference sequence). V was clipped by 1 base and J by 3 bases; unmatched bases: 3. CDR3 sequence: CSARVLAGVYEQYF. The CDR3 DNA follows: TGCAGTGCTAGAGTGCTAGCGGGAGTCTACGAGCAGTACTTC.

The chain couples TRBV25-1 to TRBJ1-2, with 9 bases fitting TRBD1. The V gene's germline CDR1 is MGHDK and CDR2 SYGVNS. There are 15 residues in the CDR3. The V gene end was trimmed by 4 bases and the J gene end by 7 bases; junction bases not matched to a gene: 10. The CDR3: CASSGPTGGVRGYTF. Written as DNA, the CDR3 is TGTGCCAGCAGTGGCCCCACAGGGGGCGTTCGTGGCTACACCTTC.

This clonotype was found a few times. The V call is TRBV7-3, the J call TRBJ1-1, with TRBD1 as a possible D gene (5 bases). V was pared by 3 bases and J by 4 bases, with 18 bases between. The germline V gene encodes CDR1 SGHTA and CDR2 FQGTGA. This CDR3 has 16 amino acids. CDR3 loop: CASSFSGGSGVTEAFF. The CDR3 DNA sequence: TGTGCCAGCAGCTTTAGCGGGGGGTCTGGGGTCACTGAAGCTTTCTTT.

The sample holds a few counts of this clonotype. The chain carries TRBV20-1 and TRBJ1-5; D is unclear. This CDR3 spans 13 amino acids. In germline, CDR1 is DFQATT, CDR2 SNEGSKA (reference sequence). Trimming removed 1 base from V and 1 base from J, with 5 bases in between. Here the CDR3 DNA reads TGCAGTGCTAGAGCTGCGAGCAATCAGCCCCAGCATTTT. Translating gives CSARAASNQPQHF.

This clonotype was counted only a few times. The chain uses TRBV9 and TRBJ2-3, with 10 bases fitting TRBD2. The length of the CDR3 is 17 residues. Germline V gene data show CDR1 as SGDLS and CDR2 as YYNGEE. The V segment lost 0 bases and the J segment 0 bases; nucleotides outside the gene matches: 4. The CDR3 DNA sequence: TGTGCCAGCAGCGTAGTTAGCGGGAGGCTAAGCACAGATACGCAGTATTTT. Amino acid sequence: CASSVVSGRLSTDTQYF.

The V gene is TRBV24-1, the J gene TRBJ1-1; 8 positions agree with TRBD1. The CDR3 runs 15 residues. The germline V gene has CDR1 KGHDR and CDR2 SFDVKD. V shed 4 bases, J shed 5 bases, and the junction held 8 bases outside the gene matches. DNA for the CDR3: TGTGCCACCAGTGAATCACAGGGGGATGTAACTGAAGCTTTCTTT. Amino acid sequence: CATSESQGDVTEAFF.

This clonotype was seen ten or more times. The rearrangement links TRBV18 to TRBJ1-5; D remains ambiguous. Germline V gene data show CDR1 as KGHSH and CDR2 as LQKENI. V was cut by 3 bases and J by 4 bases, with 7 bases left in between. This CDR3 is 13 amino acids long. This CDR3 reads CASSPGENQPQHF. The CDR3 DNA sequence: TGTGCCAGCTCACCGGGCGAAAATCAGCCCCAGCATTTT.

This rearrangement joins TRBV14 to TRBJ1-2; no clear D gene. This CDR3 region has 13 residues. Germline V lookup: CDR1 SGHDN, CDR2 FVKESK. Deletions cut 4 bases from V and 4 bases from J, with 10 bases between. The CDR3 sequence is CASSLDGSYGYTF. CDR3 DNA: TGTGCCAGCAGCCTGGACGGAAGCTATGGCTACACCTTC.

This clonotype occurred many times. The chain carries TRBV7-9 and TRBJ2-3, with D uncertain. Trimming stripped 8 bases from V and 2 bases from J, with 8 bases between. Germline CDR1 is SEHNR and CDR2 is FQNEAQ (reference sequence). The CDR3 contains 12 residues. In nucleotides, the CDR3 is TGTGCCAGCGGACCTTCCACAGATACGCAGTATTTT. It is translated as CASGPSTDTQYF. The full variable domain, in which reference TRBV7-9 and TRBJ2-3 provide the parts outside the CDR3, is DTGVSQNPRHKITKRGQNVTFRCDPISEHNRLYWYRQTLGQGPEFLTYFQNEAQLEKSRLLSDRFSAERPKGSFSTLEIQRTEQGDSAMYLCASGPSTDTQYFGPGTRLTVL.

This clonotype was seen a handful of times. This chain joins TRBV19 and TRBJ2-3; D may be TRBD1 (7 bases). Trimming shortened V by 8 bases and J by 8 bases, and 17 bases separated the two germline ends. The CDR3 loop spans 13 amino acids. Germline CDR1 reads LNHDA; CDR2 reads SQIVND (reference sequence). The CDR3 sequence: CASRAGGGGTQYF. CDR3 sequence (DNA): TGTGCCAGTCGGGCAGGGGGAGGAGGTACGCAGTATTTT.

This clonotype was observed a handful of times. CDR3 in DNA: TGTGCCAGCAGCCCCCTCATGCCCGCTAGCGGGAGGCCTGGGGATACGCAGTATTTT. This encodes CASSPLMPASGRPGDTQYF. The chain combines TRBV11-3 with TRBJ2-3; 11 positions agree with TRBD2. The CDR3 consists of 19 residues. Germline V gene lookup returns CDR1 SGHNT and CDR2 YENEEA. V lost 5 bases to trimming and J lost 6 bases; unmatched junction nucleotides: 19.

This clonotype was detected ten times or more. The CDR3: CRGSGTGVRYGYTF. The CDR3 region has the DNA TGCAGGGGCTCCGGGACAGGGGTTCGCTATGGCTACACCTTC. The chain combines TRBV20-1 with TRBJ1-2; 10 bases match TRBD1. CDR1 and CDR2 from the germline V gene are DFQATT and SNEGSKA (reference sequence). The CDR3 length is 14 residues.

This clonotype showed up many times. The rearrangement uses TRBV24-1 and TRBJ2-3, with TRBD2 matching over 15 bases. The V and J ends lost 4 bases and 2 bases, in that order; junction bases with no gene match: 6. Germline V gene sequence: CDR1 KGHDR, CDR2 SFDVKD. This CDR3 comprises 18 residues. The CDR3 here is CATSDWTSGRALTDTQYF. CDR3 DNA: TGTGCCACCAGTGACTGGACTAGCGGGAGGGCCCTCACAGATACGCAGTATTTT.

J is TRBJ1-1 and V is TRBV29-1; D uncertain. Germline V gives CDR1 SQVTM, CDR2 ANQGSEA. Trimming took off 6 bases at V and 4 bases at J, with 9 bases between the two ends. The CDR3 runs to 11 residues. CDR3 amino acids: CSVPTATEAFF. As DNA, the CDR3 is TGCAGCGTCCCTACAGCCACTGAAGCTTTCTTT.

A few counts support this clonotype. This chain joins TRBV10-3 and TRBJ1-5, with no clear D. Trimming removed 3 bases at V and 2 bases at J, with 5 bases between. Germline-derived CDR1 and CDR2 are ENHRY and SYGVKD. This CDR3 comprises 13 residues. CDR3 loop: CAISDVGNQPQHF. CDR3 DNA sequence: TGTGCCATCAGTGATGTTGGCAATCAGCCCCAGCATTTT.